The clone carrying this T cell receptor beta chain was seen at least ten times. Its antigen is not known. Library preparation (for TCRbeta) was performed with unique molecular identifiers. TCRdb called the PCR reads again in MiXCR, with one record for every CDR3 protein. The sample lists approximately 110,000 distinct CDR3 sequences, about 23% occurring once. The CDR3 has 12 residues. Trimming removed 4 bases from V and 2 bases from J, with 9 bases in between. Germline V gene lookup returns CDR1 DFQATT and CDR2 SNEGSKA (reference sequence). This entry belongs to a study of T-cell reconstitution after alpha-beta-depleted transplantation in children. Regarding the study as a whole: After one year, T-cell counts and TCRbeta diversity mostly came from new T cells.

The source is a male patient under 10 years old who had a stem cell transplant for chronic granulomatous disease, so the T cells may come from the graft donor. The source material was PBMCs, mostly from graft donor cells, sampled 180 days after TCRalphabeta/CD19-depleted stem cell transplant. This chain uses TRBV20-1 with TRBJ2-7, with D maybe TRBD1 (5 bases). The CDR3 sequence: CSATQGAYEQYF. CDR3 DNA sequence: TGCAGTGCTACTCAGGGTGCCTACGAGCAGTACTTC.